This TCR beta chain was sequenced for a study of CD8 T cells in Susac syndrome. Bulk CD8+ and CD4+ cells came from magnetic negative isolation; CD8+ TEMRA by FACS. Reverse transcription used roughly 0.5 to 1 ug RNA and random hexamers. Each CDR3 protein gets one entry after TCRdb re-called the immunoSEQ multiplex PCR reads with MiXCR. In the table there are fewer than 150,000 distinct CDR3 sequences, approximately 93% of which are singletons. The sequence derives from a human donor with multiple sclerosis. Sequenced: CD4+ T cells from PBMCs.

The CDR3: CASAWSGQGVRTQYF. CDR3 sequence (DNA): TGTGCCAGCGCCTGGTCGGGACAGGGTGTGAGGACCCAGTACTTC. The chain links TRBV18 to TRBJ2-5, with TRBD1 matching over 9 bases. With 8 bases clipped from V and 7 bases from J, the junction kept 14 bases outside the gene matches. CDR3 length: 15 residues. Per the germline V gene, CDR1 is KGHSH and CDR2 is LQKENI. Filled out from reference TRBV18 and TRBJ2-5, the complete variable domain reads NAGVMQNPRHLVRRRGQEARLRCSPMKGHSHVYWYRQLPEEGLKFMVYLQKENIIDESGMPKERFSAEFPKEGPSILRIQQVVRGDSAAYFCASAWSGQGVRTQYFGPGTRLLVL.